This T cell receptor beta chain stems from a study of CD8+CD57+ T cells in acquired aplastic anemia. Whole-study findings and limits: Some 28 sequences, all CD8+ CDR3, were shared between patients and controls.

By flow cytometry, patients selected for sequencing had shown an expansion of CD8+CD57+ cells. The use of genomic DNA as template underpinned the TCR beta VDJ and CDR3 profiling. TCRdb called the reads again in MiXCR, with one record for every CDR3 protein. This table has more than 250,000 distinct CDR3 sequences, roughly 82% appearing once. In regard to this clonotype: The antigen is undetermined. The conserved final phenylalanine or tryptophan is absent from the CDR3, which likely points to a read error. The DNA is omitted, as the CDR3 cannot be located on it reliably, and the CDR3 follows TCRdb's listing.

The CDR3 is 12 amino acids long, termini counted. The germline gives CDR1 SGDLS, CDR2 YYNGEE. This chain connects TRBV9 to TRBJ2-4; the table's D call TRBD1 went unverified against the DNA. This sequence originates from a human donor with aplastic anemia. Material for sequencing was sorted CD4+, CD8+, or CD8+CD57+ T cells (not recorded which) from PBMCs. CDR3 amino acids: CASSPAWGGDHN.